This TCR beta chain emerged from a study of response to subunit inactivated influenza vaccine. This clonotype has more than one count but fewer than ten. Its cognate antigen is unknown. TCRdb reprocessed the RT-PCR reads via MiXCR and lists one record per CDR3 protein. The table has about 530,000 distinct CDR3 sequences, approximately 10% seen once. CDR3 length: 15 amino acids. V was cut by 4 bases and J by 7 bases, with 20 bases left in between. Per germline, CDR1 SGHTA and CDR2 FQGNSA. General observations from the study: Few additional T cells are recruited per seasonal influenza vaccination, authors suggested.

The sample in question was PBMCs from blood, obtained on the day of vaccination. The source is a man aged 50-60 years who received an inactivated influenza vaccine. The chain recombines TRBV7-2 with TRBJ2-7; D is possibly TRBD2 (6 bases). The CDR3 nucleotides read TGTGCCAGCAGCTCGCCCCGGGAGCCCGGGGGAGAGCAGTACTTC. This codes for CASSSPREPGGEQYF.